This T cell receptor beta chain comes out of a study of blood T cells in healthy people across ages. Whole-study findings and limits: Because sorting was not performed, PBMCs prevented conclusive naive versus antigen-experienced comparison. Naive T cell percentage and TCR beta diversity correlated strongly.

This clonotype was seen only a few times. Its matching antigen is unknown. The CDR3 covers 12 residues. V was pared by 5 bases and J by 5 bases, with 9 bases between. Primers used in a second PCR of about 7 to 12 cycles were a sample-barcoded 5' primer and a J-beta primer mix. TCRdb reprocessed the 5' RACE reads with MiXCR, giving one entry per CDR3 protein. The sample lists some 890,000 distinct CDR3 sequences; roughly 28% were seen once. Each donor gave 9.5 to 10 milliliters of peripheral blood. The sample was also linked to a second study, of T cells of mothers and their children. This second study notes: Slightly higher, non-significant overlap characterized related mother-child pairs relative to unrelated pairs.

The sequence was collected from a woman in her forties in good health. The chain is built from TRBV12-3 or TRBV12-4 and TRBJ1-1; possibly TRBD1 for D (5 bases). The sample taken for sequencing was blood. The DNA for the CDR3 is TGTGCCAGCAGTAGAGGGGTAACTGAAGCTTTCTTT. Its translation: CASSRGVTEAFF.